The text below deals with one T cell receptor (beta chain). Its antigen is currently unknown. V was clipped by 1 base and J by 4 bases, with 12 bases between them. The CDR3 totals 15 residues. The V gene's germline CDR1 is SGHRS and CDR2 YFSETQ. This entry is derived from a study of blood T cells in healthy people across ages. Combining a sample-barcoded 5' primer with a J-beta primer mix, a second PCR ran for about 7 to 11 cycles. A 12-random-nucleotide template-switch adaptor tagged each cDNA molecule. Individual samples furnished no less than 2.5 million CDR3-containing paired-end reads apiece. TCRdb re-called the 5' RACE reads through MiXCR, storing one row per CDR3 protein. The sample carries almost 550,000 distinct CDR3 sequences, less than 25% recorded once. Study results and limitations: Naive T cell percentage strongly correlated with TCR beta diversity.

Another study also made use of these data, one on T cells of mothers and their children. That investigation notes: The analysis detected no persistent microchimeric T cell clones.

Material for sequencing was blood. This sequence joins TRBV5-1 and TRBJ2-1, with D perhaps matching TRBD2 (6 bases). The origin of this receptor is a boy aged 5-17 years in good health. The CDR3 nucleotides are TGCGCCAGCAGCTTGTCTAGCGCCCTTTACAATGAGCAGTTCTTC. This translates into CASSLSSALYNEQFF.